The present T cell receptor (beta chain) was sequenced within a study of radiation and T cells in renal cell carcinoma. Time point here: blood 4 weeks post-SBRT, at nephrectomy. Treatment described: 15 Gy SBRT to primary tumor, nephrectomy 4 weeks later. Germline CDR1 SNHLY, CDR2 FYNNEI. CDR3 length: 14 residues. V was trimmed by 3 bases and J by 8 bases, leaving 13 bases between them. The assay was immunoSEQ multiplex PCR, and TCRdb's table has in-frame clones only and misses some. The sample yields 140,000 or so clones, around 88% seen once. The source of this sequence is a woman in her forties or fifties with renal cell carcinoma. The V call is TRBV2, the J call TRBJ1-4; D is possibly TRBD1 (6 bases). Source: blood, taken from a patient whose treatment included radiotherapy and nephrectomy. The CDR3, as DNA: TGTGCCAGCAGTGATAGCAGGGGAGGAGAAAAACTGTTTTTT. Its translation: CASSDSRGGEKLFF.